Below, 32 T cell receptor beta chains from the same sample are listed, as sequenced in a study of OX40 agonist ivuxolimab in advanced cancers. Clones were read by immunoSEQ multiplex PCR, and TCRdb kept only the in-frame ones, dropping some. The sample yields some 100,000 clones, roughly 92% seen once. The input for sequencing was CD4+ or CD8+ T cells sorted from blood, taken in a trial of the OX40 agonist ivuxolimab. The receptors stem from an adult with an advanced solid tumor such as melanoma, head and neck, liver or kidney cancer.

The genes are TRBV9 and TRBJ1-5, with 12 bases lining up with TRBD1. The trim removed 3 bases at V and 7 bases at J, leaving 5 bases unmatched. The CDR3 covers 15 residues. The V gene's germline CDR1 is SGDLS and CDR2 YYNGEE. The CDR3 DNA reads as TGTGCCAGCAGCGAGGGGACAGGGGGCGGGCAGCCCCAGCATTTT. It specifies CASSEGTGGGQPQHF.

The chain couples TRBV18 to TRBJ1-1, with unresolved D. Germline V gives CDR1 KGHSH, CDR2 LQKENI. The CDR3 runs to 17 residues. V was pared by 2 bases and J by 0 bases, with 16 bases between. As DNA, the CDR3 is TGTGCCAGCTCACCAGAGCCGAGACTGACATTGAACACTGAAGCTTTCTTT. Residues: CASSPEPRLTLNTEAFF.

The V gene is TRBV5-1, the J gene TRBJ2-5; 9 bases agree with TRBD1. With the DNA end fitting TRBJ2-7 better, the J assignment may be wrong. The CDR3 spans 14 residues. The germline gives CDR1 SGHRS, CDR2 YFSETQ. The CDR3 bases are TGCGCCAGCAGCCCACCGGGACAGGGTTACGAGCAGTACTTC. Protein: CASSPPGQGYEQYF.

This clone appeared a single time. The CDR3 spells CASSPGHKQFF. The CDR3 nucleotides read TGTGCCAGCAGTCCGGGACATAAGCAGTTCTTC. The chain couples TRBV27 to TRBJ2-1; D possibly corresponds to TRBD1 (6 bases). Trimming removed 5 bases from V and 11 bases from J, with 10 bases in between. The CDR3 totals 11 residues. Germline V CDR1 and CDR2: MNHEY, SMNVEV (reference sequence).

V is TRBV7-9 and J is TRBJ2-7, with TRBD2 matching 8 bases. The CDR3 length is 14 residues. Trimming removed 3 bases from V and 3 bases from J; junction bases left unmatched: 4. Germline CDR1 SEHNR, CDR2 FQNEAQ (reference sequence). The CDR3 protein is CASSFGLALYEQYF. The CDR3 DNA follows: TGTGCCAGCAGCTTTGGACTAGCTCTCTACGAGCAGTACTTC.

In nucleotides, the CDR3 is TGTGCCAGCAGTTATGGGGAGGGGAGCGATCAGTACTTC. The encoded protein is CASSYGEGSDQYF. The chain combines TRBV6-5 with TRBJ2-7; 7 nucleotides agree with TRBD2. CDR3 length: 13 residues. Germline V gene data show CDR1 as MNHEY and CDR2 as SVGAGI. Trimming removed 3 bases from V and 10 bases from J; junction bases left unmatched: 9.

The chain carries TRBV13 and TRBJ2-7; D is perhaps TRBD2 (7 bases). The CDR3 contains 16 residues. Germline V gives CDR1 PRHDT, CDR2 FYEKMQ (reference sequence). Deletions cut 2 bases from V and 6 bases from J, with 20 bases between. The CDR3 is CASSLTPRGGGFEQYF. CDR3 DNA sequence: TGTGCCAGCAGCTTAACCCCCAGGGGCGGGGGCTTCGAGCAGTACTTC.

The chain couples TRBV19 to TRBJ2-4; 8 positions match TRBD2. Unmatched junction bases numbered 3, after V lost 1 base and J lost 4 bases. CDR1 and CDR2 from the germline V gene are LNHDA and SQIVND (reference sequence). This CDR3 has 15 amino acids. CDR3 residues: CASSIAGGNKNIQYF. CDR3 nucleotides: TGTGCCAGTAGTATAGCGGGAGGGAATAAAAACATTCAGTACTTC. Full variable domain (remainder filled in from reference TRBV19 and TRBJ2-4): DGGITQSPKYLFRKEGQNVTLSCEQNLNHDAMYWYRQDPGQGLRLIYYSQIVNDFQKGDIAEGYSVSREKKESFPLTVTSAQKNPTAFYLCASSIAGGNKNIQYFGAGTRLSVL.

The CDR3 region is CAWSSGTGERNTEAFF. The DNA of the CDR3 is TGTGCCTGGAGTTCCGGGACAGGGGAGAGGAACACTGAAGCTTTCTTT. This chain joins TRBV30 and TRBJ1-1, with TRBD1 matching over 10 bases. The CDR3 runs 16 residues. V was pared by 2 bases and J by 1 base, with 7 bases of the junction left unmatched. Germline values: CDR1 GTSNPN, CDR2 SVGIG (reference sequence).

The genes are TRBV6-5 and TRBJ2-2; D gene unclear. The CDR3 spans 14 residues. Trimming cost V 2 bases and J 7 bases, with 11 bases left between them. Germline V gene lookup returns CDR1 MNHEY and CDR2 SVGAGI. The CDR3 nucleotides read TGTGCCAGCAGTTACAAGAGGATGGGCGGGGAGCTGTTTTTT. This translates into CASSYKRMGGELFF.

CDR3 nucleotides: TGTGCCAGCAGTTTAAACAGGCCGAGCTCCTACGAGCAGTACTTC. It is translated as CASSLNRPSSYEQYF. V usage is TRBV27 and J usage is TRBJ2-7, with D possibly being TRBD1 (5 bases). Deletions cut 2 bases from V and 0 bases from J, with 11 bases between. The CDR3 is 15 residues long. Looked up from germline, CDR1 is MNHEY and CDR2 is SMNVEV (reference sequence).

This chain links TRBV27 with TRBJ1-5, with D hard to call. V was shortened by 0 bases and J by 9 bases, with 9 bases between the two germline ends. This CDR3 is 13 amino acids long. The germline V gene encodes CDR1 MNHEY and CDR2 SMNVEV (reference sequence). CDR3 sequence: CASSLSAFRPQHF. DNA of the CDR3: TGTGCCAGCAGTTTATCAGCATTCAGGCCCCAGCATTTT.

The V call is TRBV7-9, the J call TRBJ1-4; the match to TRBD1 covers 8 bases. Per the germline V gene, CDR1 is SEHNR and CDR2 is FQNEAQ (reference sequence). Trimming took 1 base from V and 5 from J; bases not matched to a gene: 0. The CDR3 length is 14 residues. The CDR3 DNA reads TGTGCCAGCAGCTTAGGGACAGGGAATGAAAAACTGTTTTTT. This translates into CASSLGTGNEKLFF. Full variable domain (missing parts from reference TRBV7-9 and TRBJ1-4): DTGVSQNPRHKITKRGQNVTFRCDPISEHNRLYWYRQTLGQGPEFLTYFQNEAQLEKSRLLSDRFSAERPKGSFSTLEIQRTEQGDSAMYLCASSLGTGNEKLFFGSGTQLSVL.

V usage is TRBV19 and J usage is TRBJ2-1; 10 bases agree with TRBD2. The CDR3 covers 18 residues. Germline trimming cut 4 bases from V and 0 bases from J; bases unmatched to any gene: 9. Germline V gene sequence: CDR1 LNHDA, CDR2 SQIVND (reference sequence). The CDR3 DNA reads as TGTGCCAGTAGTAGCGGGACTAGCGACTACAGCTCCTACAATGAGCAGTTCTTC. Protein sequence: CASSSGTSDYSSYNEQFF.

The CDR3 DNA reads TGTGCCAGCAGCTTGGGCGCCCAAGAGACCCAGTACTTC. Residues: CASSLGAQETQYF. This chain links TRBV13 with TRBJ2-5; D is undetermined. The CDR3 loop spans 13 amino acids. In germline, CDR1 is PRHDT, CDR2 FYEKMQ (reference sequence). The V end lost 3 bases, the J end lost 1 base, and 6 bases lay between the germline ends.

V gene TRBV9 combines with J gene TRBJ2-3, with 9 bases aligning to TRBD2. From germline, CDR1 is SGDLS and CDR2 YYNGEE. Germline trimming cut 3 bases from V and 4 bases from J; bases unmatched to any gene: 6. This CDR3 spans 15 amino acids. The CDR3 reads CASSGERGEADTQYF. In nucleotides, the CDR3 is TGTGCCAGCAGCGGTGAGCGGGGGGAGGCAGATACGCAGTATTTT.

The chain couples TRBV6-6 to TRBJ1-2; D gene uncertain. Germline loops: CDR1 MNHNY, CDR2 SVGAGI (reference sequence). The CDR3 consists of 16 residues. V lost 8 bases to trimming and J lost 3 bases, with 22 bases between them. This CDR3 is CASGPKWTELYYGYTF. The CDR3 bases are TGTGCCAGCGGCCCCAAGTGGACCGAACTATACTATGGCTACACCTTC.

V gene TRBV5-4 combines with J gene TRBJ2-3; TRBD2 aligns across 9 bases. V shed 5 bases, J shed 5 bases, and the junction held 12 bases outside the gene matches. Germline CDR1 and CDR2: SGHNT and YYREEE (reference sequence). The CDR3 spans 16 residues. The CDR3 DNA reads TGTGCCAGCAGACCGAGTGGCGGGGGGGCGATAGATACGCAGTATTTT. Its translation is CASRPSGGGAIDTQYF.

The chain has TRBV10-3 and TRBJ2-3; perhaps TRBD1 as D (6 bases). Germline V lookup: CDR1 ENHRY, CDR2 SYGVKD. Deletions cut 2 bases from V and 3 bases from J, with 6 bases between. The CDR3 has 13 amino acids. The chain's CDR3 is CAISEDRTDTQYF. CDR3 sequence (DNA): TGTGCCATCAGTGAGGACAGGACAGATACGCAGTATTTT.

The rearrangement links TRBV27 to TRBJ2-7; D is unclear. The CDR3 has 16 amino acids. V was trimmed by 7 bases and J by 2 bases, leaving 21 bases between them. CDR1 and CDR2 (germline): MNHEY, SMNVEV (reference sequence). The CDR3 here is CASTPLGTTGAYEQYF. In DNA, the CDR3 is TGTGCCAGCACCCCCCTCGGAACTACTGGGGCCTACGAGCAGTACTTC.

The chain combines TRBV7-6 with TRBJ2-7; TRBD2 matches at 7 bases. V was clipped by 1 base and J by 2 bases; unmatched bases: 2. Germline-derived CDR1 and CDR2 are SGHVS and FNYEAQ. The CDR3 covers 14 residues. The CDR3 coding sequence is TGTGCCAGCAGCTTAGAGGGGAGGGCCTACGAGCAGTACTTC. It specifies CASSLEGRAYEQYF. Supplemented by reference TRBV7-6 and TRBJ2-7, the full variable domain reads GAGVSQSPRYKVTKRGQDVALRCDPISGHVSLYWYRQALGQGPEFLTYFNYEAQQDKSGLPNDRFSAERPEGSISTLTIQRTEQRDSAMYRCASSLEGRAYEQYFGPGTRLTVT.

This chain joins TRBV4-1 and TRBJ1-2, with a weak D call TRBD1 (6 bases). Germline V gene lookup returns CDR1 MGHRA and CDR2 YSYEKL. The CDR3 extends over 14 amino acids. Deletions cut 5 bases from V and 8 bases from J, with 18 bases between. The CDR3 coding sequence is TGCGCCAGCAGCAACGGAAGACAGGTTCGCGGCTACACCTTC. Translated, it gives CASSNGRQVRGYTF.

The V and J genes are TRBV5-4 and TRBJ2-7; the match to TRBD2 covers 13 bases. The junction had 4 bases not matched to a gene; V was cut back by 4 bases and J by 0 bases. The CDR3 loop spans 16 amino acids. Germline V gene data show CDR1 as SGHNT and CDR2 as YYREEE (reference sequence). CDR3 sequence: CASSRGLAGSSYEQYF. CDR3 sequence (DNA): TGTGCCAGCAGCCGGGGACTAGCGGGATCCTCCTACGAGCAGTACTTC. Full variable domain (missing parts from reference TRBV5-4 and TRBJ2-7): ETGVTQSPTHLIKTRGQQVTLRCSSQSGHNTVSWYQQALGQGPQFIFQYYREEENGRGNFPPRFSGLQFPNYSSELNVNALELDDSALYLCASSRGLAGSSYEQYFGPGTRLTVT.

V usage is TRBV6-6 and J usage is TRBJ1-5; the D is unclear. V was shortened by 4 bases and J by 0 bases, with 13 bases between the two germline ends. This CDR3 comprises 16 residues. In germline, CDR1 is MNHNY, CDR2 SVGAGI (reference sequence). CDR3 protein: CASSFSREGSNQPQHF. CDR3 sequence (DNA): TGTGCCAGCAGTTTCTCTAGGGAGGGTAGCAATCAGCCCCAGCATTTT.

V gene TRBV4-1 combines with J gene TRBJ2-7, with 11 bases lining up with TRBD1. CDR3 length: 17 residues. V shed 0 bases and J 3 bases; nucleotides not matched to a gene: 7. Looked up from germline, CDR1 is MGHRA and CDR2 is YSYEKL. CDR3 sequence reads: CASSQEPAGTGGYEQYF. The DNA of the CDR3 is TGCGCCAGCAGCCAAGAACCAGCCGGGACAGGGGGCTACGAGCAGTACTTC.

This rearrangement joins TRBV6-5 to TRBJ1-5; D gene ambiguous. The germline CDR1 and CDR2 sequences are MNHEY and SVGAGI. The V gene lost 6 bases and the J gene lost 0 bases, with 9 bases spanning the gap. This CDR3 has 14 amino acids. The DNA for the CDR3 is TGTGCCAGCAGCTACAGTTATAGCAATCAGCCCCAGCATTTT. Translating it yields CASSYSYSNQPQHF.

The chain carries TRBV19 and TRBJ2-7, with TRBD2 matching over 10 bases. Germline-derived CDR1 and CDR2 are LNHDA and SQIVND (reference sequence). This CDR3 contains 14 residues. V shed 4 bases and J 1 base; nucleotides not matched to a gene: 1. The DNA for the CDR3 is TGTGCCAGTAGTACACTAGCGGGGTCCTACGAGCAGTACTTC. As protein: CASSTLAGSYEQYF.

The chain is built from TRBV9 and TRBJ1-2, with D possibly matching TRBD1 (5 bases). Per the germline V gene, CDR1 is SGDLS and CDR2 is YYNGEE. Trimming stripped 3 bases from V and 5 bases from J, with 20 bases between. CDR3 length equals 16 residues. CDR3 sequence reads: CASSAGPHGAGYGYTF. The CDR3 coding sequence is TGTGCCAGCAGCGCCGGACCTCACGGGGCCGGTTATGGCTACACCTTC. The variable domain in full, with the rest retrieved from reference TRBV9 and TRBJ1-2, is DSGVTQTPKHLITATGQRVTLRCSPRSGDLSVYWYQQSLDQGLQFLIQYYNGEERAKGNILERFSAQQFPDLHSELNLSSLELGDSALYFCASSAGPHGAGYGYTFGSGTRLTVV.

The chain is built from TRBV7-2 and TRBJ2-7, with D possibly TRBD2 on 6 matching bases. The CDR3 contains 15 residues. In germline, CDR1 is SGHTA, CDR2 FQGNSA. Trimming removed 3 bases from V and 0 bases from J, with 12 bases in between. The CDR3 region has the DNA TGTGCCAGCAGCTTGGGGGGAGGCATCTCCTACGAGCAGTACTTC. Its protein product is CASSLGGGISYEQYF.

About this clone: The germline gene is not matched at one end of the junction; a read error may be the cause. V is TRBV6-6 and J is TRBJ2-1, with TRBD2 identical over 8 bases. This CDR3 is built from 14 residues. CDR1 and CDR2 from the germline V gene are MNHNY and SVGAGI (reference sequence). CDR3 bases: TGCGCCAGCAGTTACGGGGGGGGCCCCAATGAGCAGTTCTTC. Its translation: CASSYGGGPNEQFF.

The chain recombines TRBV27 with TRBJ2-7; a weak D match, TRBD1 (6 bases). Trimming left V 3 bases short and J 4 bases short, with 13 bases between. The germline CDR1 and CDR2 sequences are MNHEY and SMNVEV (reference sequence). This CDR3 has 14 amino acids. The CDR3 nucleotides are TGTGCCAGCAGTTTGACCCCCGGACAGTACGAGCAGTACTTC. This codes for CASSLTPGQYEQYF.

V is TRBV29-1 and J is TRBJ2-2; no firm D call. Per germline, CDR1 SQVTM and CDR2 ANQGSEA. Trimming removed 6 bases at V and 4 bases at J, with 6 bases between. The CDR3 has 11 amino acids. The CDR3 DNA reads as TGCAGCGTCCCCATCACCGGGGAGCTGTTTTTT. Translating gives CSVPITGELFF.